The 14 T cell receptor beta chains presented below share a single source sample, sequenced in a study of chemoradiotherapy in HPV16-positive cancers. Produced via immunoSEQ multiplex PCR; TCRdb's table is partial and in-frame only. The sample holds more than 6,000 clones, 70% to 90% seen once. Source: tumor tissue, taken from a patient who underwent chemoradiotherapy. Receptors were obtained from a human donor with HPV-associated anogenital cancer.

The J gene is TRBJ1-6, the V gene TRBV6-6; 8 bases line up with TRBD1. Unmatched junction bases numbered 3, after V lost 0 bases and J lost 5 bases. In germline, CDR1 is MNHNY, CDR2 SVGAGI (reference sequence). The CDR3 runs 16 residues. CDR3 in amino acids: CASSYSTGVDNSPLHF. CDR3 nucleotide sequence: TGTGCCAGCAGTTACTCGACAGGGGTTGATAATTCACCCCTCCACTTT.

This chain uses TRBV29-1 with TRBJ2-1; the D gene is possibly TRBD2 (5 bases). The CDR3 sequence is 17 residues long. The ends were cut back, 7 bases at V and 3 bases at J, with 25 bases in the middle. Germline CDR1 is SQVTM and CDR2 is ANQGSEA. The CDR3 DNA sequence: TGCAGCGCCCTTGGGTCGAGCGCGGGCCCAAACTACAATGAGCAGTTCTTC. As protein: CSALGSSAGPNYNEQFF.

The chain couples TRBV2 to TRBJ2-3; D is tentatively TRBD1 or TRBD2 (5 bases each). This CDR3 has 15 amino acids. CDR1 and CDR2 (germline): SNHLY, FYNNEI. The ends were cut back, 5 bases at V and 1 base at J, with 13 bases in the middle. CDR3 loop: CASSLSGARTDTQYF. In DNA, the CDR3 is TGTGCCAGCAGTCTCTCCGGGGCGCGCACAGATACGCAGTATTTT.

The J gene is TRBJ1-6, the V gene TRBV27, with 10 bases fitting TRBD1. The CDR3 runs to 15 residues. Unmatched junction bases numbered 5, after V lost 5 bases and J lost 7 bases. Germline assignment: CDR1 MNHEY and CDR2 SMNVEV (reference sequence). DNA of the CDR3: TGTGCCAGCAGTCTATGGGGACAGGGGAATTCACCCCTCCACTTT. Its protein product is CASSLWGQGNSPLHF.

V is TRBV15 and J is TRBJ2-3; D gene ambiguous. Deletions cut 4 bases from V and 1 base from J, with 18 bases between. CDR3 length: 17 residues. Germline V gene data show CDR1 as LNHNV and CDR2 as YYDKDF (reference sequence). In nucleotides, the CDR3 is TGTGCCACCAGCACCCAAAGGGAAGTTTCTGGCACAGATACGCAGTATTTT. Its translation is CATSTQREVSGTDTQYF. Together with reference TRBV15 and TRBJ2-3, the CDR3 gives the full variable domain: DAMVIQNPRYQVTQFGKPVTLSCSQTLNHNVMYWYQQKSSQAPKLLFHYYDKDFNNEADTPDNFQSRRPNTSFCFLDIRSPGLGDTAMYLCATSTQREVSGTDTQYFGPGTRLTVL.

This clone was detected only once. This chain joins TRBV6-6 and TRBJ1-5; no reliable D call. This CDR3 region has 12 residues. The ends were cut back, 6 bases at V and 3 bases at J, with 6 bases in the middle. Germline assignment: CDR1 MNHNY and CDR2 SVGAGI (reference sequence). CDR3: CASSGTNQPQHF. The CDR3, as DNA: TGTGCCAGCAGCGGAACCAATCAGCCCCAGCATTTT.

CDR3 loop: CASTVSSGNTIYF. As DNA, the CDR3 is TGTGCCAGCACTGTCAGCTCTGGAAACACCATATATTTT. The chain uses TRBV19 and TRBJ1-3; no reliable D call. The V end lost 9 bases, the J end lost 0 bases, and 9 bases lay between the germline ends. Germline values: CDR1 LNHDA, CDR2 SQIVND (reference sequence). CDR3 length: 13 amino acids.

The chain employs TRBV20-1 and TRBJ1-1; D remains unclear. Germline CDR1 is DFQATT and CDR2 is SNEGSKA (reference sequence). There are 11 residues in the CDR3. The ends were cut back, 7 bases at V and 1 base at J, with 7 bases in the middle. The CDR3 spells CSVEANTEAFF. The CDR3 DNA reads TGCAGTGTTGAGGCGAACACTGAAGCTTTCTTT.

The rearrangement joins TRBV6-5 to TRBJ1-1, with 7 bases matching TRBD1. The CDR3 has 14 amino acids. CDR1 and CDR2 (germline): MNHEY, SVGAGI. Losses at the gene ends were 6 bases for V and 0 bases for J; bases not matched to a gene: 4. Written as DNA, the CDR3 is TGTGCCAGCAGGACGACAGGGCTGAACACTGAAGCTTTCTTT. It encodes CASRTTGLNTEAFF.

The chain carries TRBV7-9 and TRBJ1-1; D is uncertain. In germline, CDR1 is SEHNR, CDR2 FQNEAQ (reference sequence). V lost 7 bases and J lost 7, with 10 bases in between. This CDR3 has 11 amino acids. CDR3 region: CASTLLSEAFF. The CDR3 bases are TGTGCCAGCACTCTTTTGAGTGAAGCTTTCTTT.

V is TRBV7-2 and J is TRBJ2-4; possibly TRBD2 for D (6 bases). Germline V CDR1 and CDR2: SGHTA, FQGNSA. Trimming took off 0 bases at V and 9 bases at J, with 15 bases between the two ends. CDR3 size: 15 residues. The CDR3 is CASSLAGGGNSIQYF. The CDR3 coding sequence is TGTGCCAGCAGCTTAGCGGGGGGAGGCAACAGCATTCAGTACTTC. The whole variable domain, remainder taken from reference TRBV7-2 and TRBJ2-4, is GAGVSQSPSNKVTEKGKDVELRCDPISGHTALYWYRQSLGQGLEFLIYFQGNSAPDKSGLPSDRFSAERTGGSVSTLTIQRTQQEDSAVYLCASSLAGGGNSIQYFGAGTRLSVL.

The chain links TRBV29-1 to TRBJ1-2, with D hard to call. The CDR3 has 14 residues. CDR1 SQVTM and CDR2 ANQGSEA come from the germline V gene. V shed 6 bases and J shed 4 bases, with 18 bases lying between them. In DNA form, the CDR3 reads TGCAGCGTGCTAACCGGGCAAGTGAGCTATGGCTACACCTTC. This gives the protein CSVLTGQVSYGYTF.

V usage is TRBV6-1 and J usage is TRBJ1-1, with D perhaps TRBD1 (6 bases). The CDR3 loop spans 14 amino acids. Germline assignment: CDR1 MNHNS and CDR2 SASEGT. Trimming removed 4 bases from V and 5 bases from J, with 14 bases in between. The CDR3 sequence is CASSAGHGLTEAFF. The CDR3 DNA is TGTGCCAGCAGTGCGGGACACGGCTTAACTGAAGCTTTCTTT.

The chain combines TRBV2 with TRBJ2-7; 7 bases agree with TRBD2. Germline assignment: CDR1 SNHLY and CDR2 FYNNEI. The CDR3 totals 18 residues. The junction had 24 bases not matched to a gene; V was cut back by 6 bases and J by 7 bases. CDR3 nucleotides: TGTGCCAGCAGAAGTAGGATAGCGGGTGCTCAACTTCGAGGGGAGCAGTACTTC. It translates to CASRSRIAGAQLRGEQYF.